This T cell receptor beta chain is from a study of blood T cell repertoires in COVID-19. About the research overall: COVID-19 samples, acute and convalescent, were from the United States, Italy and Spain. The analysed material was cDNA or gDNA that came from T cells, B-cell-depleted T cells, or PBMCs.

In the authors' methods: How many nucleated cells were present was estimated from reference gene primer amplification. Assay: immunoSEQ multiplex PCR; the TCRdb copy retains only in-frame clones and omits some. For V, J and clone size, that table is used; D and trimming come from the DNA. The sample gives roughly 160,000 clones, about 85% of which show up once; roughly 24% is in the top ten. Deletions cut 4 bases from V and 3 bases from J, with 13 bases between. CDR3 length: 14 residues. The TCR was taken from a man aged 60 to 75 with acute or convalescent COVID-19. V gene TRBV23-1 combines with J gene TRBJ2-7; maybe TRBD1 (5 bases). TRBV23-1 counts as an open reading frame of uncertain function. The sequencing input was peripheral blood. This chain's CDR3 is CASSRQTEIYEQYV. CDR3 coding DNA: TGCGCCAGCAGTCGCCAGACAGAAATCTACGAGCAGTACGTC.